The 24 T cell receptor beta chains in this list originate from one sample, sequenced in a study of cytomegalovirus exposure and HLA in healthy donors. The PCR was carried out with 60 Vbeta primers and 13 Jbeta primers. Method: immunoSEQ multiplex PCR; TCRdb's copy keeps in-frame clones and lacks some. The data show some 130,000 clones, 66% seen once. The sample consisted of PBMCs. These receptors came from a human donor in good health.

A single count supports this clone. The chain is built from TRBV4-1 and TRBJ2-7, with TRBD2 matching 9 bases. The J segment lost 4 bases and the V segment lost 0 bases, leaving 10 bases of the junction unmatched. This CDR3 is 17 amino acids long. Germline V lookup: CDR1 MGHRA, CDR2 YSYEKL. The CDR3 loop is CASSQDPTSGFAYEQYF. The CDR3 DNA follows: TGCGCCAGCAGCCAAGACCCCACTAGCGGGTTTGCTTACGAGCAGTACTTC.

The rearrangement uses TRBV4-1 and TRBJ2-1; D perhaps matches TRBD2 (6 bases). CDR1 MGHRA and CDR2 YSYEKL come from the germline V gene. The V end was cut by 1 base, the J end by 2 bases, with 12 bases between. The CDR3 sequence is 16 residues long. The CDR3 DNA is TGCGCCAGCAGCCAAGGGATTAGCGGAGCCTACAATGAGCAGTTCTTC. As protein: CASSQGISGAYNEQFF.

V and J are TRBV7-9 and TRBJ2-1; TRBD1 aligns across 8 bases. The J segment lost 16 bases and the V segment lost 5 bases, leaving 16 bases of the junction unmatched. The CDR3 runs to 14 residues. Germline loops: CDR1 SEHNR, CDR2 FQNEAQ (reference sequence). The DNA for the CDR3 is TGTGCCAGCAGCCCGGATCCCCCTTCGGACAGGGAATTCTTC. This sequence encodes CASSPDPPSDREFF.

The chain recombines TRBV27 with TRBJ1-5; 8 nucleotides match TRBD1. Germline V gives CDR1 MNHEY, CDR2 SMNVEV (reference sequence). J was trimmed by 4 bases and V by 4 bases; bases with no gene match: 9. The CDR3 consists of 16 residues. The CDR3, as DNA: TGTGCCAGCAGTTCCGGCCTGACAGGGGTGAATCAGCCCCAGCATTTT. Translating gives CASSSGLTGVNQPQHF.

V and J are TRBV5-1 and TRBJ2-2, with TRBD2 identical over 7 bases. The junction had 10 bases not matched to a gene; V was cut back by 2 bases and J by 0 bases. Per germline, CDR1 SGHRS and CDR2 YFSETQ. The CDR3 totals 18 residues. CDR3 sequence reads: CASSLLSGGPANTGELFF. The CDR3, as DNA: TGCGCCAGCAGCTTACTATCGGGGGGACCGGCGAACACCGGGGAGCTGTTTTTT. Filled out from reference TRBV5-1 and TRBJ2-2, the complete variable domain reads KAGVTQTPRYLIKTRGQQVTLSCSPISGHRSVSWYQQTPGQGLQFLFEYFSETQRNKGNFPGRFSGRQFSNSRSEMNVSTLELGDSALYLCASSLLSGGPANTGELFFGEGSRLTVL.

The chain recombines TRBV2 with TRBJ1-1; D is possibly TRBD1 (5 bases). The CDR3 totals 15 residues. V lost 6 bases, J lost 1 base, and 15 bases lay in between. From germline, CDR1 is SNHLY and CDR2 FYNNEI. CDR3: CASRFGQGWNTEAFF. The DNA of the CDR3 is TGTGCCAGCAGGTTCGGGCAGGGCTGGAACACTGAAGCTTTCTTT.

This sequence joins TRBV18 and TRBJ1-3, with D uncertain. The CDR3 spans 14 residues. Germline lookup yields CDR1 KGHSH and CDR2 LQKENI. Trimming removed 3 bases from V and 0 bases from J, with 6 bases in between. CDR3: CASSPESSGNTIYF. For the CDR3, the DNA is TGTGCCAGCTCACCCGAGAGCTCTGGAAACACCATATATTTT.

The CDR3 sequence: CASVRTSGKVVETQYF. The CDR3, as DNA: TGTGCCAGCGTCAGGACTAGCGGAAAGGTGGTGGAGACCCAGTACTTC. This chain links TRBV28 with TRBJ2-5; 10 positions match TRBD2. Per the germline V gene, CDR1 is MDHEN and CDR2 is SYDVKM. CDR3 length equals 16 residues. V shed 8 bases and J 5 bases; nucleotides not matched to a gene: 14.

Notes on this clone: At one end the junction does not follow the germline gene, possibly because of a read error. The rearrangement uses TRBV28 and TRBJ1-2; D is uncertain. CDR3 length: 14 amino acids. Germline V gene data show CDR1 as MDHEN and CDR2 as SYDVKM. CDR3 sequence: CASSLWAVVDGYTF. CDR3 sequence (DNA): TGTGCCAGCAGTCTATGGGCCGTGGTGGATGGCTACACCTTC.

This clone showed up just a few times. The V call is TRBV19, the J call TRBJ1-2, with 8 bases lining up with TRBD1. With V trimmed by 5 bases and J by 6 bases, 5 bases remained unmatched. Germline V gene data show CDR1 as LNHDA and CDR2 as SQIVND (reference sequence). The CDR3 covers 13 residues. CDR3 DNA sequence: TGTGCCAGTAGTGGATACAGGGGGGATGGCTACACCTTC. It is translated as CASSGYRGDGYTF.

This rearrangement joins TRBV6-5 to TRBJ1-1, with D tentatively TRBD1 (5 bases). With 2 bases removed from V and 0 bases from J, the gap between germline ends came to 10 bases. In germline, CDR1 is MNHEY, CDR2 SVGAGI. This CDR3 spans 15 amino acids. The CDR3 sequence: CASSYGDSMNTEAFF. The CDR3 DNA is TGTGCCAGCAGTTACGGTGACAGCATGAACACTGAAGCTTTCTTT.

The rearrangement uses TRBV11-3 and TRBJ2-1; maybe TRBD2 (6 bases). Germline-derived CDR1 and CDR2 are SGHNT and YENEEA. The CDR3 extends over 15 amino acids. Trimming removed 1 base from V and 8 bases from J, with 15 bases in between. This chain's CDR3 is CASSLGLGGEDEQFF. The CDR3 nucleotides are TGTGCCAGCAGCTTAGGGCTCGGAGGGGAGGATGAGCAGTTCTTC.

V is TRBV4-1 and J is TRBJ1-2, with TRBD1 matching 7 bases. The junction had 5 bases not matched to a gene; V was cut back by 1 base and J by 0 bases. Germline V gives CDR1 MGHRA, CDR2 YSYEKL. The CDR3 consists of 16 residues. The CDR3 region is CASSQAGTVTNYGYTF. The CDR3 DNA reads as TGCGCCAGCAGCCAAGCCGGGACAGTAACTAACTATGGCTACACCTTC.

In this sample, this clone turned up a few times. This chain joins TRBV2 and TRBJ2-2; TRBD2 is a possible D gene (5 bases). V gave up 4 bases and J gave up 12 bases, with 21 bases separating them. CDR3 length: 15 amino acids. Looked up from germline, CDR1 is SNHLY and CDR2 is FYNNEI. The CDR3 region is CASSGPGKGSVKLFF. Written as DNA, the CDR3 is TGTGCCAGCAGTGGACCGGGGAAAGGTTCCGTAAAGCTGTTTTTT.

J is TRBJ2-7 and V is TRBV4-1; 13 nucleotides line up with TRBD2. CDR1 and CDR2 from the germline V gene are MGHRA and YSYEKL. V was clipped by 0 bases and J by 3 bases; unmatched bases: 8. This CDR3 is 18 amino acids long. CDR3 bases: TGCGCCAGCAGCCAAGATAGGACTAGCGGGAGTTTGGTCTACGAGCAGTACTTC. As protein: CASSQDRTSGSLVYEQYF.

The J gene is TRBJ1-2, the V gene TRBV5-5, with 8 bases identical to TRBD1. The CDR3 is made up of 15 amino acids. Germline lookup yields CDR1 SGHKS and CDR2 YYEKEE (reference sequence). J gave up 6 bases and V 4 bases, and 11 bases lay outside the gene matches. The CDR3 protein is CASSPTGQVVNGYTF. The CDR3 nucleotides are TGTGCCAGCAGCCCGACGGGACAGGTAGTTAATGGCTACACCTTC.

Here the CDR3 reads CASSRLAGGGTDTQYF. CDR3 bases: TGTGCCAGCAGCCGACTAGCGGGAGGAGGCACAGATACGCAGTATTTT. V and J are TRBV2 and TRBJ2-3; 13 bases agree with TRBD2. This CDR3 region has 16 residues. With 6 bases clipped from V and 1 base from J, the junction kept 4 bases outside the gene matches. Per the germline V gene, CDR1 is SNHLY and CDR2 is FYNNEI.

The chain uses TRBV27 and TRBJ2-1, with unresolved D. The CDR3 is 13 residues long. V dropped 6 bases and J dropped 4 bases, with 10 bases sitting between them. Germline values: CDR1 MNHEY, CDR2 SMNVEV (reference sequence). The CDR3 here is CASRLQAYNEQFF. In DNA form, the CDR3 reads TGTGCCAGCAGGCTCCAGGCTTACAATGAGCAGTTCTTC.

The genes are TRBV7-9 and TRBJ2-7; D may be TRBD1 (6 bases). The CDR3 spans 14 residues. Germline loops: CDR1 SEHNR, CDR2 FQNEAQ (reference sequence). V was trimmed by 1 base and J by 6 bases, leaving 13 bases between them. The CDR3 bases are TGTGCCAGCAGCTTAGGGACCAGGGGAGTCGAGCAGTACTTC. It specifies CASSLGTRGVEQYF.

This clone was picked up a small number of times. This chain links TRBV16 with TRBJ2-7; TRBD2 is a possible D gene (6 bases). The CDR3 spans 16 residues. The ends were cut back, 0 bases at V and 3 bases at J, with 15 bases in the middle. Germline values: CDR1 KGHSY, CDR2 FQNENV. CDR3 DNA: TGTGCCAGCAGCCAATCTGGCGGGGCTGGGGGCTACGAGCAGTACTTC. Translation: CASSQSGGAGGYEQYF.

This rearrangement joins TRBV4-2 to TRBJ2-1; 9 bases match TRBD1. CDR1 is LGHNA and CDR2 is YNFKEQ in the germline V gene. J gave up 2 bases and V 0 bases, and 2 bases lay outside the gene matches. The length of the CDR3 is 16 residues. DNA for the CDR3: TGTGCCAGCAGCCAAGACCGGACAGGGGCCTACAATGAGCAGTTCTTC. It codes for CASSQDRTGAYNEQFF.

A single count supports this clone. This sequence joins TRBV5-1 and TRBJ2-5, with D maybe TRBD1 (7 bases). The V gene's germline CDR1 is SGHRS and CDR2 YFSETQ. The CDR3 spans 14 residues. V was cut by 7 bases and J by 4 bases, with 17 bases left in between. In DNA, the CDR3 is TGCGCCAGCTCCGAGACAGGGCGGGGAGAGACCCAGTACTTC. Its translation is CASSETGRGETQYF.

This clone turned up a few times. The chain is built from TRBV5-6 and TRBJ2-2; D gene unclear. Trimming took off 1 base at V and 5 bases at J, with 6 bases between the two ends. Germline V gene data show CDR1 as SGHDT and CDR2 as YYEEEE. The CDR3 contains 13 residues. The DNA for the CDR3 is TGTGCCAGCAGCTTGTACGCGACCGGGGAGCTGTTTTTT. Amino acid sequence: CASSLYATGELFF.

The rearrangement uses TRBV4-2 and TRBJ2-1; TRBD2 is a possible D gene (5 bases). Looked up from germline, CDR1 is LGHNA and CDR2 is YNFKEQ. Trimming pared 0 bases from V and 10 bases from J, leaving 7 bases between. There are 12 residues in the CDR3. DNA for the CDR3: TGTGCCAGCAGCCAAGATCGGGGAGAGCAGTTCTTC. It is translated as CASSQDRGEQFF.